The source of this T cell receptor (beta chain) is a study of T cells after yellow fever vaccination. The overall study: Low-cell-number fractions were prepared with SMART-Seq v4 Ultra Low Input.

This clonotype showed up just a few times. No antigen is known for it. They built TCR cDNA with 5'RACE template switching, a step that put in a universal primer site and UMIs. TCRdb reprocessed the 5' RACE reads with MiXCR, giving one entry per CDR3 protein. The sample lists around 530,000 distinct CDR3 sequences, about 15% seen once, with around 16% in the top ten. Findings of the study overall: FACS-sorted repertoires could harbor abundant contaminating bulk-population clonotypes. At approximately 96% for CD4 and 70% to 90% for CD8, most primary-vaccination clones showed up again after the booster.

The receptor was isolated from a man aged 18-30 years who received the YFV17D yellow fever vaccine. Material: PBMCs, obtained more than 4 days after the first yellow fever vaccination.

The CDR3 loop reads CAISESGNRNYGYTF. In DNA form, the CDR3 reads TGTGCCATCAGTGAGTCGGGGAATAGAAACTATGGCTACACCTTC. The chain links TRBV10-3 to TRBJ1-2; D is unclear. CDR3 length equals 15 residues. The V gene's germline CDR1 is ENHRY and CDR2 SYGVKD. Trimming removed 0 bases at V and 2 bases at J, with 10 bases between.